Following are 4 T cell receptor beta chains from one sample sequenced in a study of vaccination effects on CD4 cells after COVID-19. Their recognized antigens are unknown. Prior to sequencing, the ViraFEST assay stimulated PBMC with viral peptide pools, which expanded the antigen-specific CD4+ T cells. A roughly 10-day culture period preceded the isolation of CD4+ T cells. Neither prior SARS-CoV-2 infection nor positive nucleocapsid antibodies were present in the vaccine recipients. The table came from immunoSEQ multiplex PCR; TCRdb's copy has only in-frame clones and leaves some out. The data hold over 20,000 clones, with about two thirds observed a single time. The material sequenced was CD4+ T cells from PBMCs cultured with SARS-CoV-2 spike peptides, taken before COVID-19 vaccination. Receptors were obtained from a human donor who received a COVID-19 vaccine.

The CDR3 DNA is TGTGCCAGCAGCTTAGAACTAGCGGGGGGCTACGAGCAGTACTTC. This sequence encodes CASSLELAGGYEQYF. This sequence joins TRBV7-2 and TRBJ2-7; 12 nucleotides match TRBD2. V lost 1 base and J lost 3; bases outside the gene matches: 1. CDR1 and CDR2 (germline): SGHTA, FQGNSA. The CDR3 runs to 15 residues.

This clone was seen once. This chain links TRBV5-1 with TRBJ2-3; no clear D. V was pared by 3 bases and J by 3 bases, with 17 bases between. Germline assignment: CDR1 SGHRS and CDR2 YFSETQ. The CDR3 loop spans 16 amino acids. In DNA, the CDR3 is TGCGCCAGCAGCTCACCGACCGCATTTGGTACAGATACGCAGTATTTT. Translated: CASSSPTAFGTDTQYF.

V gene TRBV5-1 combines with J gene TRBJ2-7; D may be TRBD2 (5 bases). This CDR3 is built from 16 residues. Germline V gene sequence: CDR1 SGHRS, CDR2 YFSETQ. Trimming took 0 bases from V and 4 from J, leaving 17 bases between them. The CDR3, as DNA: TGCGCCAGCAGCTTGGGTACTAGTTTCGCCCTTTACGAGCAGTACTTC. Protein product: CASSLGTSFALYEQYF.

The chain has TRBV7-2 and TRBJ2-3; 10 bases fit TRBD2. Germline lookup yields CDR1 SGHTA and CDR2 FQGNSA. Trimming removed 5 bases from V and 6 bases from J; junction bases left unmatched: 11. The CDR3 has 16 residues. In DNA, the CDR3 is TGTGCCAGCAGCGGTCTAGCGGGAGATCCACCCGATACGCAGTATTTT. This gives the protein CASSGLAGDPPDTQYF.